Here is one T cell receptor (beta chain) with its context. The data originate from a study of blood T cell repertoires in COVID-19. The overall study: Whether acute or convalescent, the COVID-19 samples came from the United States, Italy and Spain. T cells, B-cell-depleted T cells, or PBMCs provided the cDNA or gDNA that served as material.

Source study methods: The authors estimated nucleated cell counts from reference gene primer amplification. The repertoire was sequenced with immunoSEQ multiplex PCR; TCRdb's copy has only in-frame clones and lacks some. The V and J calls and the clone size are those of that table, but D and trimming were determined from the DNA. The sample lists about 97,000 clones, roughly 80% occurring once. The CDR3 is 15 residues long. CDR1 is SGHNT, CDR2 YYREEE, per germline (reference sequence). Trimming took 3 bases from V and 6 from J; bases not matched to a gene: 8. The V and J genes are TRBV5-4 and TRBJ2-1; 8 nucleotides agree with TRBD1. The sequence was obtained from a man aged 60-69 years with acute or convalescent COVID-19. Source material: peripheral blood. The chain's CDR3 is CASSSPGQDSNEQFF. The CDR3 nucleotides are TGTGCCAGCAGCTCCCCGGGACAGGACAGCAATGAGCAGTTCTTC. Supplemented by reference TRBV5-4 and TRBJ2-1, the full variable domain reads ETGVTQSPTHLIKTRGQQVTLRCSSQSGHNTVSWYQQALGQGPQFIFQYYREEENGRGNFPPRFSGLQFPNYSSELNVNALELDDSALYLCASSSPGQDSNEQFFGPGTRLTVL.